Each of the 7 T cell receptor beta chains below was sequenced from the same sample in a study of response to subunit inactivated influenza vaccine (dated by TCRdb to between 2018 and 2020). Libraries were made using RT-PCR. The sequencer listed for this sample is Illumina HiSeq 2500. TCRdb reprocessed the public reads (quality trimming at Q25 with fastp, clone calling with MiXCR) and kept in-frame beta chains. Duplicate CDR3 protein sequences are folded into a single record with the most common DNA and genes. This sample comprises a few hundred thousand distinct CDR3 sequences, more than 10% of them detected only once. The ten largest clones take up over 6.5% of the sample. The specimen was non-naive T cells sorted from PBMCs, collected around 15 days before vaccination. The cell subset or site label, as the study defines it: memory T cell fraction. The receptors here all came from a man over 45 who received an inactivated influenza vaccine. Donor details come from another sample of the same person, matched by shared clones.

This clonotype showed up just a few times. The chain has TRBV6-2 or TRBV6-3 and TRBJ2-1; 15 bases are a match to TRBD2. Germline V gene sequence: CDR1 MNHEY, CDR2 SVGEGT. J was trimmed by 2 bases and V by 0 bases; bases with no gene match: 8. This CDR3 is built from 20 residues. CDR3 bases: TGTGCCAGCAGTTACTCGATTGGACTAGCGGGGGGGCCGACCTACAATGAGCAGTTCTTC. This encodes CASSYSIGLAGGPTYNEQFF.

This chain uses TRBV7-2 with TRBJ2-7; possibly TRBD2 for D (7 bases). Trimming pared 7 bases from V and 5 bases from J, leaving 21 bases between. The CDR3 is 15 amino acids. CDR1 is SGHTA, CDR2 FQGNSA, per germline. CDR3 loop: CASTLRGRAGDEQYF. CDR3 in DNA: TGTGCCAGCACCCTAAGGGGGAGGGCGGGCGACGAGCAGTACTTC.

The rearrangement uses TRBV4-3 and TRBJ2-7; 10 bases fit TRBD1. The CDR3 consists of 15 residues. Per germline, CDR1 LGHNA and CDR2 YSLEER. With 1 base clipped from V and 3 bases from J, the junction kept 3 bases outside the gene matches. CDR3 loop: CASSQGQGASYEQYF. CDR3 DNA: TGCGCCAGCAGCCAAGGACAGGGGGCGAGCTACGAGCAGTACTTC.

This clonotype was observed many times. This chain uses TRBV5-1 with TRBJ1-1; 7 bases line up with TRBD1. CDR1 and CDR2 from the germline V gene are SGHRS and YFSETQ. Trimming removed 4 bases from V and 5 bases from J; junction bases left unmatched: 14. The CDR3 consists of 16 residues. The CDR3 DNA is TGCGCCAGCAGCCCACCCAGACAGGGCGTTCAGACTGAAGCTTTCTTT. The encoded protein is CASSPPRQGVQTEAFF.

This clonotype came up many times. This chain joins TRBV20-1 and TRBJ2-1; 11 bases line up with TRBD2. This CDR3 region has 15 residues. V trimming: 4 bases; J trimming: 6 bases; junction bases outside the gene matches: 8. Germline lookup yields CDR1 DFQATT and CDR2 SNEGSKA (reference sequence). The CDR3 spells CSATLTSGSVNEQFF. The CDR3 DNA sequence: TGCAGTGCTACACTCACTAGCGGGAGCGTCAATGAGCAGTTCTTC.

This chain connects TRBV12-3 or TRBV12-4 to TRBJ2-3, with 12 bases that match TRBD2. V was clipped by 8 bases and J by 6 bases; unmatched bases: 9. The CDR3 totals 15 residues. The CDR3 DNA reads TGTGCCAGCTTGCCACTAGCGGGAGGAAGGGATACGCAGTATTTT. Its protein product is CASLPLAGGRDTQYF.

This clonotype was seen a few times. V and J are TRBV6-2 or TRBV6-3 and TRBJ2-7; perhaps TRBD2 as D (5 bases). V was trimmed by 2 bases and J by 5 bases, leaving 16 bases between them. Germline V lookup: CDR1 MNHEY, CDR2 SVGEGT. CDR3 length equals 15 residues. CDR3 nucleotides: TGTGCCAGCAGTTACGGGAGAGGAAATTGGCACGAGCAGTACTTC. It yields the protein CASSYGRGNWHEQYF.